The 19 T cell receptor beta chains presented below share a single source sample, sequenced in a study of early T cells in non-severe SARS-CoV-2 infection. TCRdb passed the 5' RACE reads through MiXCR, listing each CDR3 protein once. The sample includes around 66,000 distinct CDR3 sequences, roughly 13% seen only once; the top ten take about 8.6%. What was sequenced was whole blood. The receptors here all came from an adult who was a healthcare worker with PCR-confirmed SARS-CoV-2 infection or an uninfected control (not recorded which).

This clonotype was observed at least ten times. The rearrangement links TRBV20-1 to TRBJ2-1, with TRBD2 as a possible D gene (5 bases). V was trimmed by 3 bases and J by 0 bases, leaving 15 bases between them. Germline CDR1 is DFQATT and CDR2 is SNEGSKA (reference sequence). This CDR3 has 16 residues. This chain's CDR3 is CSARKLRGDSYNEQFF. In DNA form, the CDR3 reads TGCAGTGCTAGGAAGTTACGGGGTGACTCCTACAATGAGCAGTTCTTC.

This clonotype was seen more than once but under ten times. The J gene is TRBJ1-1, the V gene TRBV20-1, with 9 nucleotides matching TRBD1. CDR3 length equals 13 residues. J was trimmed by 4 bases and V by 7 bases; bases with no gene match: 7. Germline CDR1 reads DFQATT; CDR2 reads SNEGSKA (reference sequence). For the CDR3, the DNA is TGCAGTGTCACAGGGGGCGCCGGCACTGAAGCTTTCTTT. It translates to CSVTGGAGTEAFF.

This clonotype was recorded at least ten times. The V and J genes are TRBV7-2 and TRBJ2-1; no firm D call. The V end was cut by 1 base, the J end by 6 bases, with 7 bases between. The CDR3 loop spans 13 amino acids. The germline gives CDR1 SGHTA, CDR2 FQGNSA. The chain's CDR3 is CASSLVGGNEQFF. CDR3 sequence (DNA): TGTGCCAGCAGCTTAGTGGGTGGCAATGAGCAGTTCTTC.

This clonotype was seen ten or more times. V is TRBV27 and J is TRBJ1-5; tentatively, D is TRBD1 (6 bases). Trimming took 6 bases from V and 6 from J, leaving 12 bases between them. The CDR3 contains 13 residues. The germline gives CDR1 MNHEY, CDR2 SMNVEV (reference sequence). CDR3 loop: CASRDSKSQPQHF. For the CDR3, the DNA is TGTGCCAGCAGGGACAGCAAAAGTCAGCCCCAGCATTTT.

This clonotype was counted a few times. The rearrangement links TRBV5-4 to TRBJ2-7; perhaps D is TRBD1 or TRBD2 (5 bases each). CDR3 length equals 14 residues. The V end lost 0 bases, the J end lost 3 bases, and 10 bases lay between the germline ends. Germline V gene lookup returns CDR1 SGHNT and CDR2 YYREEE (reference sequence). The CDR3 coding sequence is TGTGCCAGCAGCTTGGCGGGACCCTACTACGAGCAGTACTTC. Protein sequence: CASSLAGPYYEQYF.

The V and J genes are TRBV7-9 and TRBJ2-3, with D maybe TRBD2 (6 bases). Germline V lookup: CDR1 SEHNR, CDR2 FQNEAQ (reference sequence). The CDR3 extends over 15 amino acids. Trimming stripped 1 base from V and 3 bases from J, with 11 bases between. This chain's CDR3 is CASSLEGGRTDTQYF. The CDR3 DNA sequence: TGTGCCAGCAGCTTAGAAGGAGGGCGGACAGATACGCAGTATTTT.

This clonotype was found a few times. V is TRBV7-9 and J is TRBJ2-1, with 11 bases matching TRBD2. Germline V CDR1 and CDR2: SEHNR, FQNEAQ (reference sequence). V lost 4 bases, J lost 13 bases, and 15 bases stayed unmatched. The CDR3 runs to 16 residues. CDR3 sequence: CASSSGPGLAASIQFF. The CDR3, as DNA: TGTGCCAGCAGCTCAGGTCCGGGACTAGCGGCTTCAATTCAGTTCTTC.

This chain joins TRBV5-4 and TRBJ1-2; D not certain. V lost 1 base and J 4 bases, leaving 11 bases between the germline ends. The germline V gene has CDR1 SGHNT and CDR2 YYREEE (reference sequence). The CDR3 consists of 14 residues. This chain's CDR3 is CASSLTGQRYGYTF. The CDR3 DNA follows: TGTGCCAGCAGCTTGACCGGGCAACGCTATGGCTACACCTTC.

There are a few counts of this clonotype. The chain employs TRBV2 and TRBJ2-7; no reliable D call. Germline CDR1 reads SNHLY; CDR2 reads FYNNEI. V lost 5 bases, J lost 2 bases, and 13 bases lay in between. The CDR3 runs to 14 residues. The CDR3 protein is CASSSGPPAYEQYF. Written as DNA, the CDR3 is TGTGCCAGCAGTTCCGGGCCCCCCGCCTACGAGCAGTACTTC.

This rearrangement joins TRBV11-2 to TRBJ1-5; weak D call: TRBD1 (5 bases). The CDR3 has 16 residues. Trimming removed 1 base at V and 3 bases at J, with 13 bases between. Germline V CDR1 and CDR2: SGHAT, FQNNGV. The CDR3, as DNA: TGTGCCAGCAGCTTAGGGGCGGGACGGATCAATCAGCCCCAGCATTTT. Protein product: CASSLGAGRINQPQHF.

There are many counts of this clonotype. The chain uses TRBV7-9 and TRBJ1-2; TRBD1 matches 10 bases. Unmatched junction bases numbered 5, after V lost 5 bases and J lost 5 bases. The CDR3 sequence is 14 residues long. The germline V gene has CDR1 SEHNR and CDR2 FQNEAQ (reference sequence). Here the CDR3 reads CASSEGQGFYGYTF. The CDR3 DNA is TGTGCCAGCAGCGAGGGACAGGGGTTTTATGGCTACACCTTC.

The rearrangement joins TRBV20-1 to TRBJ1-1; 9 bases agree with TRBD1. CDR3 size: 15 residues. V shed 7 bases, J shed 3 bases, and the junction held 12 bases outside the gene matches. Germline CDR1 and CDR2: DFQATT and SNEGSKA (reference sequence). This CDR3 reads CSVGTGRGMDTEAFF. CDR3 DNA: TGCAGTGTCGGGACAGGGCGGGGGATGGACACTGAAGCTTTCTTT.

The rearrangement uses TRBV7-6 and TRBJ2-7; D may match TRBD1 or TRBD2 (5 bases each). Per germline, CDR1 SGHVS and CDR2 FNYEAQ. This CDR3 is built from 15 residues. V dropped 0 bases and J dropped 2 bases, with 11 bases sitting between them. CDR3 nucleotides: TGTGCCAGCAGCTTAGCTCGGGACGGACCCTACGAGCAGTACTTC. Translating it yields CASSLARDGPYEQYF.

The chain carries TRBV12-3 or TRBV12-4 and TRBJ1-6; D is ambiguous. V was clipped by 1 base and J by 7 bases, with 8 bases between them. The CDR3 is 14 amino acids. CDR3 coding DNA: TGTGCCAGCAGTTTAGGAGCCAGCAATTCACCCCTCCACTTT. Translating gives CASSLGASNSPLHF.

There are many counts of this clonotype. In nucleotides, the CDR3 is TGCAGTGCTAGAGAGTCGTTCTCCTATAATTCACCCCTCCACTTT. Translation: CSARESFSYNSPLHF. The V and J genes are TRBV20-1 and TRBJ1-6; no clear D. CDR1 is DFQATT, CDR2 SNEGSKA, per germline (reference sequence). The V end lost 0 bases, the J end lost 0 bases, and 6 bases lay between the germline ends. The CDR3 is 15 residues long.

This clonotype has just a few counts. The rearrangement links TRBV29-1 to TRBJ1-6, with D unresolved. The V end was cut by 7 bases, the J end by 5 bases, with 15 bases between. The germline gives CDR1 SQVTM, CDR2 ANQGSEA. This CDR3 has 14 residues. The CDR3 DNA reads TGCAGCGCCGCGGAGAGTTTGAATAATTCACCCCTCCACTTT. The encoded protein is CSAAESLNNSPLHF.

This chain links TRBV29-1 with TRBJ2-1, with 7 nucleotides matching TRBD2. The CDR3 length is 17 residues. Germline V gene lookup returns CDR1 SQVTM and CDR2 ANQGSEA. V shed 4 bases, J shed 2 bases, and the junction held 14 bases outside the gene matches. The CDR3 DNA is TGCAGCGTTGGTGCTGTACATCGGGACTACACCTACAATGAGCAGTTCTTC. It specifies CSVGAVHRDYTYNEQFF.

This clonotype has at least ten counts. The J gene is TRBJ2-5, the V gene TRBV28; possibly TRBD2 for D (6 bases). Between the trimmed V and J ends, which lost 6 bases and 4 bases, there was a span of 12 bases. The germline CDR1 and CDR2 sequences are MDHEN and SYDVKM. This CDR3 comprises 13 residues. The CDR3 sequence: CASRGAGSETQYF. CDR3 DNA: TGTGCCAGCAGAGGTGCGGGGTCAGAGACCCAGTACTTC.

This clonotype was observed a few times. This sequence joins TRBV5-1 and TRBJ1-2; 7 bases align to TRBD1. Germline lookup yields CDR1 SGHRS and CDR2 YFSETQ. This CDR3 region has 13 residues. V was clipped by 0 bases and J by 8 bases; unmatched bases: 4. CDR3 amino acids: CASSLETGIGYTF. The CDR3 bases are TGCGCCAGCAGCTTGGAGACAGGGATCGGCTACACCTTC.